These 8 T cell receptor beta chains share one sample of origin, sequenced in a study of beta chain features in type 1 diabetes. Antigen specificity for these receptors is unknown. The study, taken as a whole, reports: Patients with Type 1 diabetes showed moderately but significantly shorter TCRB CDR3s in all four CD4+ subsets.

Since all of the isolated RNA was reverse transcribed, expressed TCRB transcripts were what got sequenced. Generated by immunoSEQ multiplex PCR, the TCRdb table keeps only in-frame clones and is missing some. Among around 50,000 clones, roughly 40% were seen once, and the ten largest hold 0.1% to 0.15%. Sequenced: stem cell memory CD4+ T cells from blood. Source of these receptors: a man aged 25-40 years with type 1 diabetes.

This chain joins TRBV5-1 and TRBJ2-1; 8 bases map to TRBD2. Germline assignment: CDR1 SGHRS and CDR2 YFSETQ. Trimming cost V 1 base and J 9 bases; bases outside gene matches: 9. This CDR3 has 15 residues. The CDR3 DNA reads as TGCGCCAGCAGCTTGCCAGCGGGAGTTAGTGGTGAGCAGTTCTTC. It specifies CASSLPAGVSGEQFF. Combining the CDR3 with reference TRBV5-1 and TRBJ2-1 gives the whole variable domain KAGVTQTPRYLIKTRGQQVTLSCSPISGHRSVSWYQQTPGQGLQFLFEYFSETQRNKGNFPGRFSGRQFSNSRSEMNVSTLELGDSALYLCASSLPAGVSGEQFFGPGTRLTVL.

V usage is TRBV7-9 and J usage is TRBJ2-7; 8 positions agree with TRBD1. The germline gives CDR1 SEHNR, CDR2 FQNEAQ (reference sequence). With 5 bases clipped from V and 5 bases from J, the junction kept 2 bases outside the gene matches. The CDR3 covers 12 residues. The CDR3 is CASSQTGDEQYF. The CDR3 coding sequence is TGTGCCAGCAGCCAGACAGGGGACGAGCAGTACTTC.

This chain connects TRBV7-9 to TRBJ1-1; weak D call: TRBD1 (5 bases). V gave up 5 bases and J gave up 1 base, with 20 bases separating them. The germline V gene encodes CDR1 SEHNR and CDR2 FQNEAQ (reference sequence). CDR3 size: 17 residues. The DNA of the CDR3 is TGTGCCAGCAGCGCCTACGGGGGGACGGTCGGGAACACTGAAGCTTTCTTT. Its translation: CASSAYGGTVGNTEAFF.

This chain uses TRBV5-1 with TRBJ2-3; D is possibly TRBD2 (6 bases). The CDR3 loop spans 15 amino acids. Germline V gene data show CDR1 as SGHRS and CDR2 as YFSETQ. Trimming took 1 base from V and 3 from J, leaving 12 bases between them. The CDR3 DNA reads as TGCGCCAGCAGCTTGATTTCGCGGGGAACAGATACGCAGTATTTT. Translating it yields CASSLISRGTDTQYF.

A few counts support this clone. The CDR3 DNA follows: TGTGCCAGCAGGGGGACTAGCGGGAACTACGAGCAGTACTTC. Translation: CASRGTSGNYEQYF. V gene TRBV6-6 combines with J gene TRBJ2-7; 13 bases map to TRBD2. Trimming cost V 6 bases and J 3 bases; bases outside gene matches: 2. From germline, CDR1 is MNHNY and CDR2 SVGAGI (reference sequence). The length of the CDR3 is 14 residues.

Worth noting for this clone: The identical CDR3 is also encoded by other nucleotide sequences in the sample. The chain has TRBV9 and TRBJ2-1; TRBD2 matches 7 bases. After removal of 6 bases from V and 0 bases from J, the junction contained 6 bases not matched to a gene. Per germline, CDR1 SGDLS and CDR2 YYNGEE. CDR3 length: 15 residues. The DNA of the CDR3 is TGTGCCAGCAATTTCCGGGGGGTCTCCTACAATGAGCAGTTCTTC. Protein product: CASNFRGVSYNEQFF.

The chain has TRBV7-9 and TRBJ1-1; D gene uncertain. V lost 1 base and J 4 bases, leaving 16 bases between the germline ends. Germline-derived CDR1 and CDR2 are SEHNR and FQNEAQ (reference sequence). The CDR3 contains 16 residues. CDR3 nucleotides: TGTGCCAGCAGCTTAGTAATGGGCTACAGAAGCACTGAAGCTTTCTTT. As protein: CASSLVMGYRSTEAFF.

The chain employs TRBV11-2 and TRBJ2-1; the D gene is possibly TRBD1 (6 bases). Per the germline V gene, CDR1 is SGHAT and CDR2 is FQNNGV. The CDR3 extends over 16 amino acids. Between the trimmed V and J ends, which lost 7 bases and 0 bases, there was a span of 16 bases. CDR3 region: CASTQRGFSSYNEQFF. CDR3 nucleotides: TGTGCCAGCACCCAGAGGGGGTTTAGCTCCTACAATGAGCAGTTCTTC.